The T cell receptor beta chain described here comes from a study of OX40 agonist ivuxolimab in advanced cancers. Here immunoSEQ multiplex PCR was the method, and the copy in TCRdb shows in-frame clones only, minus some. Among about 53,000 clones listed, 70% to 80% were seen once. CDR3 length: 14 amino acids. CDR1 GTSNPN and CDR2 SVGIG come from the germline V gene (reference sequence). J is TRBJ2-5 and V is TRBV30, with TRBD1 matching over 7 bases. The DNA matches TRBJ2-7 better at its end, which makes the J call doubtful. Sequencing used CD4+ or CD8+ T cells sorted from blood, obtained in a trial of the OX40 agonist ivuxolimab. The TCR originated in an adult with an advanced solid tumor such as melanoma, head and neck, liver or kidney cancer. The CDR3 DNA reads as TGTGCCTGGAAACAGGGGCATTTCCCCTACGAGCAGTACTTC. Residues: CAWKQGHFPYEQYF.